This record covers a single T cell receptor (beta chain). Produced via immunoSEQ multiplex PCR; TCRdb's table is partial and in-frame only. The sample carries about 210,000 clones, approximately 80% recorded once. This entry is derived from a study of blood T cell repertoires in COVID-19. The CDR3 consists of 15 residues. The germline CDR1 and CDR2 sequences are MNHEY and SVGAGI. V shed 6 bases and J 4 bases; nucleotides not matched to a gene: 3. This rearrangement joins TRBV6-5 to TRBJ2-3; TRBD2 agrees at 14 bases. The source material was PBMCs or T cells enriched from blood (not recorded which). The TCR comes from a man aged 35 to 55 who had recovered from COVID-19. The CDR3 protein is CASSPGLAGADTQYF. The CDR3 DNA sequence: TGTGCCAGCAGCCCGGGACTAGCGGGAGCAGATACGCAGTATTTT.